This record covers a single T cell receptor beta chain. Its matching antigen is unknown. TCRdb's copy holds only in-frame clones and misses some; the assay was immunoSEQ multiplex PCR. The sample holds approximately 1.9 million clones; roughly 93% are singletons and the top ten take about 1.7%. It was CD45RO-negative cells, positively selected for CCR7, that made up naive CD8 cells, with terminally differentiated effector memory CD45RA+ cells excluded. This entry is derived from a study of shared clonotypes between healthy human individuals. Study-wide results and limits: The small donor group covered limited genetic and exposure diversity.

CDR1 and CDR2 from the germline V gene are SGHDN and FVKESK. The length of the CDR3 is 15 residues. Trimming shortened V by 4 bases and J by 5 bases, and 15 bases separated the two germline ends. This TCR came from a man younger than 35 in good health. Some clones in this sample may be carry-over from other donors' samples. Material: naive CD8+ T cells from PBMCs. The chain combines TRBV14 with TRBJ1-5; possible D gene TRBD1, 5 bases. The CDR3 reads CASSLLGRAYQPQHF. The CDR3 region has the DNA TGTGCCAGCAGCCTTCTGGGCAGGGCGTATCAGCCCCAGCATTTT.